Each of the 19 T cell receptor beta chains below was sequenced from the same sample in a study of regulatory T cells in long-lasting Graves disease. Time point noted: newly diagnosed GD, antithyroid drugs for less than 3 months. TCR sequences were obtained from RNA taken from PBMCs. With iRepertoire HTBI primers and Arm-PCR of CDR3 regions, TCR beta libraries were built. Via MiXCR, TCRdb re-called the multiplex PCR reads, giving one row per CDR3 protein. Here the sample spans about 470,000 distinct CDR3 sequences, more than 12% being singletons. This same sample was also part of a study on T cells in Graves' hyperthyroidism and ophthalmopathy.

This specimen was peripheral blood mononuclear cells (PBMCs), taken at new diagnosis, from a patient treated with antithyroid drugs. The receptors stem from a young woman with Graves disease.

The table lists this clonotype with many counts. The chain uses TRBV7-9 and TRBJ2-1; 8 bases are a match to TRBD1. V shed 10 bases and J 4 bases; nucleotides not matched to a gene: 9. The CDR3 is 14 amino acids. Germline CDR1 SEHNR, CDR2 FQNEAQ (reference sequence). CDR3 bases: TGTGCCACCCGGACAGGGTTGGTGTACAATGAGCAGTTCTTC. Protein sequence: CATRTGLVYNEQFF.

This clonotype has ten or more counts. This chain joins TRBV12-5 and TRBJ2-1; maybe TRBD2 (5 bases). Germline CDR1 and CDR2: LGHNT and FRNRAP. Between the trimmed V and J ends, which lost 0 bases and 14 bases, there was a span of 26 bases. The CDR3 spans 17 residues. The CDR3 spells CASGLVLGRAATGPEFF. The CDR3 coding sequence is TGTGCTAGTGGTTTGGTACTTGGGCGGGCGGCGACCGGACCGGAGTTCTTC.

At least ten counts were recorded for this clonotype. This chain connects TRBV18 to TRBJ2-3; 7 nucleotides line up with TRBD2. The germline gives CDR1 KGHSH, CDR2 LQKENI. This CDR3 has 14 residues. V was clipped by 1 base and J by 4 bases; unmatched bases: 2. CDR3 coding DNA: TGTGCCAGCTCACCACGGGGGGGAGCAGATACGCAGTATTTT. As protein: CASSPRGGADTQYF.

This clonotype has at least ten counts. The chain uses TRBV5-1 and TRBJ2-7, with 10 bases matching TRBD2. Germline V gene lookup returns CDR1 SGHRS and CDR2 YFSETQ. Trimming removed 4 bases from V and 3 bases from J; junction bases left unmatched: 4. The CDR3 has 14 residues. The CDR3 DNA reads TGCGCCAGCAGCACAACTAGCGGGGACTACGAGCAGTACTTC. This translates into CASSTTSGDYEQYF.

The chain employs TRBV7-3 and TRBJ2-1; TRBD2 agrees at 9 bases. In germline, CDR1 is SGHTA, CDR2 FQGTGA. After removal of 5 bases from V and 7 bases from J, the junction contained 9 bases not matched to a gene. This CDR3 has 15 amino acids. This CDR3 is CASSPSGGRANEQFF. Written as DNA, the CDR3 is TGTGCCAGCAGCCCCAGCGGCGGGAGGGCGAATGAGCAGTTCTTC.

The rearrangement uses TRBV7-3 and TRBJ2-3; TRBD2 agrees at 8 bases. This CDR3 has 13 residues. Germline V gene sequence: CDR1 SGHTA, CDR2 FQGTGA. V was pared by 4 bases and J by 6 bases, with 3 bases of the junction left unmatched. The CDR3 sequence is CASSSTGGDTQYF. DNA for the CDR3: TGTGCCAGCAGCTCCACGGGGGGGGATACGCAGTATTTT.

This clonotype was seen a handful of times. The chain has TRBV18 and TRBJ1-3, with TRBD1 identical over 8 bases. Germline V gene data show CDR1 as KGHSH and CDR2 as LQKENI. J lost 2 bases, V lost 0 bases, and 0 bases had no gene match. The CDR3 sequence is 15 residues long. CDR3 coding DNA: TGTGCCAGCTCACCACCGGGACAGGCTGGAAACACCATATATTTT. Translation gives CASSPPGQAGNTIYF. The whole variable domain, filled in from reference TRBV18 and TRBJ1-3, reads NAGVMQNPRHLVRRRGQEARLRCSPMKGHSHVYWYRQLPEEGLKFMVYLQKENIIDESGMPKERFSAEFPKEGPSILRIQQVVRGDSAAYFCASSPPGQAGNTIYFGEGSWLTVV.

This clonotype was observed once. The V gene is TRBV7-3, the J gene TRBJ2-2; the D is unclear. The CDR3 length is 15 residues. V was cut by 0 bases and J by 0 bases, with 5 bases left in between. Germline assignment: CDR1 SGHTA and CDR2 FQGTGA. The CDR3 loop is CASSLTQTNTGELFF. In DNA form, the CDR3 reads TGTGCCAGCAGCTTAACACAAACGAACACCGGGGAGCTGTTTTTT.

This sequence joins TRBV20-1 and TRBJ2-1, with D tentatively TRBD2 (5 bases). V was shortened by 5 bases and J by 0 bases, with 8 bases between the two germline ends. CDR3 size: 13 residues. The germline CDR1 and CDR2 sequences are DFQATT and SNEGSKA (reference sequence). CDR3 sequence: CSAEEDSYNEQFF. DNA of the CDR3: TGCAGTGCTGAGGAGGACTCCTACAATGAGCAGTTCTTC.

This clonotype was seen at least ten times. The chain employs TRBV5-5 and TRBJ2-1; 12 bases fit TRBD1. V was clipped by 4 bases and J by 7 bases; unmatched bases: 12. The germline gives CDR1 SGHKS, CDR2 YYEKEE (reference sequence). CDR3 length: 17 residues. The CDR3 sequence is CASSGDRGRRRQNEQFF. The CDR3 nucleotides read TGTGCCAGCAGCGGGGACAGGGGGCGCCGGCGTCAAAATGAGCAGTTCTTC.

V usage is TRBV28 and J usage is TRBJ2-5; D is possibly TRBD2 (5 bases). In germline, CDR1 is MDHEN, CDR2 SYDVKM. Trimming left V 4 bases short and J 5 bases short, with 14 bases between. The CDR3 is 14 residues long. CDR3 bases: TGTGCCAGCAGTTCGCCGCGGGCCTGGGAGACCCAGTACTTC. It specifies CASSSPRAWETQYF.

This clonotype was seen many times. V and J are TRBV3-1 and TRBJ1-1, with D tentatively TRBD1 (6 bases). The CDR3 runs to 16 residues. Germline V gene data show CDR1 as LGHDT and CDR2 as YNNKEL (reference sequence). Trimming removed 0 bases from V and 4 bases from J, with 15 bases in between. CDR3 DNA: TGTGCCAGCAGCCAAGACGAAGTAGGAGGGGGCACTGAAGCTTTCTTT. Its translation is CASSQDEVGGGTEAFF.

The chain links TRBV19 to TRBJ2-2, with 15 bases identical to TRBD2. The V segment lost 9 bases and the J segment 3 bases; nucleotides outside the gene matches: 11. The CDR3 is 18 amino acids. Per the germline V gene, CDR1 is LNHDA and CDR2 is SQIVND (reference sequence). CDR3 sequence reads: CASVRPGLAGGHTGELFF. The DNA for the CDR3 is TGTGCCAGCGTAAGGCCGGGACTAGCGGGAGGACACACCGGGGAGCTGTTTTTT.

This clonotype was counted a few times. The rearrangement links TRBV9 to TRBJ2-1; weak D call: TRBD2 (5 bases). There are 15 residues in the CDR3. V gave up 0 bases and J gave up 6 bases, with 13 bases separating them. Germline-derived CDR1 and CDR2 are SGDLS and YYNGEE. The CDR3 nucleotides are TGTGCCAGCAGCGTAGGGAGCGGCCTTTTCAATGAGCAGTTCTTC. The encoded protein is CASSVGSGLFNEQFF.

This clonotype was observed many times. The chain uses TRBV7-9 and TRBJ2-3; no firm D call. Germline CDR1 SEHNR, CDR2 FQNEAQ (reference sequence). The ends were cut back, 1 base at V and 4 bases at J, with 12 bases in the middle. The CDR3 has 15 amino acids. This CDR3 reads CASSLVRPDPDTQYF. CDR3 nucleotides: TGTGCCAGCAGCTTAGTTAGGCCAGATCCAGATACGCAGTATTTT.

This clonotype was seen at least ten times. V and J are TRBV4-1 and TRBJ2-3; TRBD2 agrees at 12 bases. After removal of 0 bases from V and 5 bases from J, the junction contained 6 bases not matched to a gene. The CDR3 totals 17 residues. CDR1 and CDR2 from the germline V gene are MGHRA and YSYEKL. The DNA of the CDR3 is TGCGCCAGCAGCCAAGAACGACTAGCGGGAGTGGTAGATACGCAGTATTTT. Amino acid sequence: CASSQERLAGVVDTQYF.

This clonotype was seen at least ten times. This chain joins TRBV20-1 and TRBJ2-3; 7 bases map to TRBD2. Germline V CDR1 and CDR2: DFQATT, SNEGSKA (reference sequence). There are 15 residues in the CDR3. V was clipped by 6 bases and J by 0 bases; unmatched bases: 9. The CDR3 coding sequence is TGCAGTGCCCCTTGGTCGGGGGGTAGCACAGATACGCAGTATTTT. It translates to CSAPWSGGSTDTQYF.

This clonotype was counted many times. The chain employs TRBV11-2 and TRBJ2-3, with a tentative D call TRBD2 (5 bases). The CDR3 runs 15 residues. From germline, CDR1 is SGHAT and CDR2 FQNNGV. V shed 8 bases and J shed 7 bases, with 22 bases lying between them. The CDR3 DNA reads as TGTGCCAGCTCCCTATCGGGCCCCACGGGGAATACGCAGTATTTT. Translating it yields CASSLSGPTGNTQYF.

This clonotype was counted at least ten times. The chain employs TRBV20-1 and TRBJ2-7; the match to TRBD2 covers 7 bases. Germline loops: CDR1 DFQATT, CDR2 SNEGSKA (reference sequence). With V trimmed by 1 base and J by 4 bases, 7 bases remained unmatched. The CDR3 spans 14 residues. DNA for the CDR3: TGCAGTGCTAGAGTGGGCGGGAGTAAGTACGAGCAGTACTTC. Protein product: CSARVGGSKYEQYF.